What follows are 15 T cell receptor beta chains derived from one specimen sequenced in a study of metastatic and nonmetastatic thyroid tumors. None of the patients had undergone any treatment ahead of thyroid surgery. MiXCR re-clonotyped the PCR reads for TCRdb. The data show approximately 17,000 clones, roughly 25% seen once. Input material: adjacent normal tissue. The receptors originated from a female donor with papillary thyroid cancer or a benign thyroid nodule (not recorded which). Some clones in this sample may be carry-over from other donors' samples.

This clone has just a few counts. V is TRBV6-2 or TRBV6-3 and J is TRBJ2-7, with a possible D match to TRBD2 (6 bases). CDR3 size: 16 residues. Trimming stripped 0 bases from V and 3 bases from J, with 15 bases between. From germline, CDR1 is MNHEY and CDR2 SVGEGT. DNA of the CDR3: TGTGCCAGCAGTTACTCAGCGGGTCGCTGGAGCTACGAGCAGTACTTC. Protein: CASSYSAGRWSYEQYF.

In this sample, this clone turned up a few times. The CDR3 DNA reads as TGTGCCAGCAGCCCTGGGACCCTAAACACTGAAGCTTTCTTT. This gives the protein CASSPGTLNTEAFF. The chain uses TRBV12-3 or TRBV12-4 and TRBJ1-1; a possible D gene is TRBD1 (5 bases). The CDR3 runs to 14 residues. Deletions cut 6 bases from V and 2 bases from J, with 13 bases between.

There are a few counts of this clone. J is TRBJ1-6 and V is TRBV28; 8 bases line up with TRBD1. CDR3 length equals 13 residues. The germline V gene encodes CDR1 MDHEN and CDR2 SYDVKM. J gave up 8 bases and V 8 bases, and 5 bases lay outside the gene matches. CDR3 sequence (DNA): TGTGCCAGCGGACAGGGCGCCCATTCACCCCTCCACTTT. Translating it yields CASGQGAHSPLHF. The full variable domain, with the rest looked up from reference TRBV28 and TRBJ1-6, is DVKVTQSSRYLVKRTGEKVFLECVQDMDHENMFWYRQDPGLGLRLIYFSYDVKMKEKGDIPEGYSVSREKKERFSLILESASTNQTSMYLCASGQGAHSPLHFGNGTRLTVT.

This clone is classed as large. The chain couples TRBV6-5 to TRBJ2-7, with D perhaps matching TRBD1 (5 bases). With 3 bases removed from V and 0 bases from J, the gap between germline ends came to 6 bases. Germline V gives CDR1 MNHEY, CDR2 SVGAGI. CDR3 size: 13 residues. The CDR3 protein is CASSYGASYEQYF. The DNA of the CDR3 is TGTGCCAGCAGTTATGGGGCCTCCTACGAGCAGTACTTC.

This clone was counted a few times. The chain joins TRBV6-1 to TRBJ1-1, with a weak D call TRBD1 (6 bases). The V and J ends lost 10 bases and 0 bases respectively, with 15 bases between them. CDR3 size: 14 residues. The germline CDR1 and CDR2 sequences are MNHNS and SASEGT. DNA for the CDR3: TGTGCCACGACCGGGGGCTACTTGAACACTGAAGCTTTCTTT. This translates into CATTGGYLNTEAFF.

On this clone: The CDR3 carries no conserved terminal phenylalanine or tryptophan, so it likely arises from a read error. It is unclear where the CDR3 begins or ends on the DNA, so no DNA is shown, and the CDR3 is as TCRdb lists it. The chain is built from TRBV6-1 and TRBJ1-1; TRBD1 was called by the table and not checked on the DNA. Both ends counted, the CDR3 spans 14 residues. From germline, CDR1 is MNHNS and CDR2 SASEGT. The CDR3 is CASTTHGGGPEPFL.

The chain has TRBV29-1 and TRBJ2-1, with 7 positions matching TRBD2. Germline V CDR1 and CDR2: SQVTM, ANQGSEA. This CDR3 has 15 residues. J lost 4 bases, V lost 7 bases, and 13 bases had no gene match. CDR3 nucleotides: TGCAGCGCTGAGGGAGGGGTCAATCGGTACAATGAGCAGTTCTTC. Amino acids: CSAEGGVNRYNEQFF.

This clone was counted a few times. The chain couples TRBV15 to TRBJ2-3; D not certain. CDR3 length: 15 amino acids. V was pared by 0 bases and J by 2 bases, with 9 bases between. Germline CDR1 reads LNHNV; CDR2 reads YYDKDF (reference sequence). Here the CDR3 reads CATSRENSATDTQYF. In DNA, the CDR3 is TGTGCCACCAGCAGAGAAAACAGCGCCACAGATACGCAGTATTTT.

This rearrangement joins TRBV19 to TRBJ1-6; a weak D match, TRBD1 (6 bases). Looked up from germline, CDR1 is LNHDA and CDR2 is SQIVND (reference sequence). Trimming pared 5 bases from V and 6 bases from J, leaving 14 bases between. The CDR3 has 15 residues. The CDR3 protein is CASSWGQFTNSPLHF. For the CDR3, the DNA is TGTGCCAGTAGTTGGGGGCAGTTTACTAATTCACCCCTCCACTTT.

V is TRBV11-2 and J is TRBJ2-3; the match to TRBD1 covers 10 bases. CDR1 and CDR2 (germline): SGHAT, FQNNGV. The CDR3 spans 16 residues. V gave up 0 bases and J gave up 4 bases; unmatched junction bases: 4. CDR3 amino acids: CASSLDRTGGPDTQYF. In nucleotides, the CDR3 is TGTGCCAGCAGCTTAGATCGGACAGGGGGTCCAGATACGCAGTATTTT.

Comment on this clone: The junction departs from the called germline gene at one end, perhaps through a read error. Here the CDR3 reads CATSERGLGTRELFF. The CDR3 DNA follows: TGTGCCACCAGCGAACGGGGGCTGGGCACCAGGGAGCTGTTTTTT. The rearrangement links TRBV24-1 to TRBJ2-2; D possibly matches TRBD1 or TRBD2 (6 bases each). CDR1 and CDR2 from the germline V gene are KGHDR and SFDVKD. The CDR3 loop spans 15 amino acids.

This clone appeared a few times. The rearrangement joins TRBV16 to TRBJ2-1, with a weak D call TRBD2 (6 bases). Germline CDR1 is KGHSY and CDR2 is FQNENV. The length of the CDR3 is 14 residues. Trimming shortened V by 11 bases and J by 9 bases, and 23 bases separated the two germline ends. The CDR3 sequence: CAAAGTQPRSEQFF. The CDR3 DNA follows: TGTGCCGCCGCGGGGACCCAGCCAAGGAGTGAGCAGTTCTTC.

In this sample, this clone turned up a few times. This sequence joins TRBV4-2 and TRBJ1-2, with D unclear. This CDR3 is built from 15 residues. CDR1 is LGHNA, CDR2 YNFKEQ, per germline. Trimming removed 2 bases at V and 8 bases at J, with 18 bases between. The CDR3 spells CASSQKAEEGKGYTF. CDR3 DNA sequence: TGTGCCAGCAGCCAAAAGGCAGAAGAGGGTAAAGGCTACACCTTC.

As DNA, the CDR3 is TGTGCCAGCAGCAGACTAGCGGGAGGGCCGTGGGAGACCCAGTACTTC. Its protein is CASSRLAGGPWETQYF. The chain carries TRBV2 and TRBJ2-5, with TRBD2 matching 14 bases. Germline-derived CDR1 and CDR2 are SNHLY and FYNNEI. This CDR3 comprises 16 residues. V shed 6 bases, J shed 5 bases, and the junction held 8 bases outside the gene matches.

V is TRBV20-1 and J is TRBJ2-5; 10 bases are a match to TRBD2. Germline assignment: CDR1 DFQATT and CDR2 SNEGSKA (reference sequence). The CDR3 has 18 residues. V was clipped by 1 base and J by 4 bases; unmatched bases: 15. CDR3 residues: CSARGLRSGRGFGETQYF. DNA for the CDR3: TGCAGTGCTAGAGGCCTTAGGAGCGGGAGGGGATTTGGAGAGACCCAGTACTTC.